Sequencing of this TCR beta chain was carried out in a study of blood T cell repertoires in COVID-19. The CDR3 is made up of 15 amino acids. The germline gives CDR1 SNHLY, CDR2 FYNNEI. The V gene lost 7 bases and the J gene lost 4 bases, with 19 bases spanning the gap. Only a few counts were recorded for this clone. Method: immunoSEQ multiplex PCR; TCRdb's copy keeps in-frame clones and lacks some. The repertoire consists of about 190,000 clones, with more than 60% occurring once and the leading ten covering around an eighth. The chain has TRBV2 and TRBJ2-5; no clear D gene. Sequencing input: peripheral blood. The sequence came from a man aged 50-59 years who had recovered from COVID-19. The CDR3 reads CASTESSYQLETQYF. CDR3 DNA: TGTGCCAGCACCGAAAGTTCCTACCAATTAGAGACCCAGTACTTC.